This T cell receptor beta chain was captured by sequencing in a study of identical twins. The CDR3 sequence is 12 residues long. The V end was cut by 3 bases, the J end by 8 bases, with 10 bases between. Germline assignment: CDR1 LGHNT and CDR2 FRNRAP. MiXCR, run by TCRdb on the 5' RACE reads, gives a single entry per CDR3 protein. The table lists approximately 220,000 distinct CDR3 sequences, about 7.5% of them singletons. Study-wide results and caveats: Analyses of zero insertions could, in part, be confounded by invariant MAIT and iNKT cells. Memory repertoires lacked the insertion deficit that abundant cord blood beta clonotypes showed. Models, which agreed with sharing between unrelated individuals, nonetheless underestimated the out-of-frame TCR alpha sharing seen in monozygotic twins.

This clonotype was recorded many times. Its antigen is unidentified. In addition, the sample was reused for a study of yellow fever vaccine responses in identical twins. That source notes: Reportedly, the response of twins' T cells to the vaccine seemed partly convergent, partly personalized.

The rearrangement links TRBV12-5 to TRBJ1-2, with unresolved D. This TCR was sampled from a woman under 30 in good health. Sequenced material: memory (CD45RO+) T cells sorted from blood. CDR3 residues: CASGFVREGYTF. DNA for the CDR3: TGTGCTAGTGGTTTCGTAAGAGAGGGCTACACCTTC.